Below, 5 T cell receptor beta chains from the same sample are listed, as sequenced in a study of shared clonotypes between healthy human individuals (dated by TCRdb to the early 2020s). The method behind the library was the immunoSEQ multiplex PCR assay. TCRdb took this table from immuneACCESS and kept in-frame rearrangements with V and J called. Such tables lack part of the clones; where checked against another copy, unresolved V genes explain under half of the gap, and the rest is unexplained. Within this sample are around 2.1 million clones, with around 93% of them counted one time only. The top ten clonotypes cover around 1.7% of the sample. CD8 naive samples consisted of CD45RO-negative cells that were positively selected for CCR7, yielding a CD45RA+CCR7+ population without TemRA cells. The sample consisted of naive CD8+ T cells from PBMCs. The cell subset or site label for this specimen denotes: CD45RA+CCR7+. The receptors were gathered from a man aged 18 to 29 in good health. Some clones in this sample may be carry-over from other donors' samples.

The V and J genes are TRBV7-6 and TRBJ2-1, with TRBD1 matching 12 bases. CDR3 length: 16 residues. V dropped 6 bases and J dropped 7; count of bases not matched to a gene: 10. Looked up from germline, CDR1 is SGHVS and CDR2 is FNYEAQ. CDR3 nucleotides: TGTGCCAGCAGGCCGCTTGGGGACAGGGGGCCTAATGAGCAGTTCTTC. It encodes CASRPLGDRGPNEQFF.

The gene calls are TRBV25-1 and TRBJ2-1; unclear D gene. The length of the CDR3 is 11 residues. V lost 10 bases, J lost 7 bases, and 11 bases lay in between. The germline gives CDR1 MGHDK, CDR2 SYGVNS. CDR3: CATSISNEQFF. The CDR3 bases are TGTGCCACCTCTATTTCTAATGAGCAGTTCTTC.

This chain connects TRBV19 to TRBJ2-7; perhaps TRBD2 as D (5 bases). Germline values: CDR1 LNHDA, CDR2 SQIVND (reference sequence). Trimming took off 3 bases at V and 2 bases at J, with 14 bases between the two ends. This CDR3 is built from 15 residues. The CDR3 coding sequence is TGTGCCAGTAGTATTTCCGCTAGCAATACCTACGAGCAGTACTTC. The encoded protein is CASSISASNTYEQYF.

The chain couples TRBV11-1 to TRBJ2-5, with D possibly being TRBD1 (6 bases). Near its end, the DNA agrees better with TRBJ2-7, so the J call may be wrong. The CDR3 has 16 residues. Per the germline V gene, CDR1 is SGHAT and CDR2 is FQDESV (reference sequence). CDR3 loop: CASSPQGLLGSYEQYF. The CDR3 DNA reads TGTGCCAGCAGCCCTCAGGGGCTTTTAGGCTCCTACGAGCAGTACTTC.

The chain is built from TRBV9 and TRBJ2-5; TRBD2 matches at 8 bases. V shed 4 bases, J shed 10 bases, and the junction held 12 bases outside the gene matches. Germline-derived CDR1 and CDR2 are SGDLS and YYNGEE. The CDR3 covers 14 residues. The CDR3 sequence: CASSPREGVGDQYF. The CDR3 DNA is TGTGCCAGCAGCCCCCGGGAGGGAGTCGGGGACCAGTACTTC. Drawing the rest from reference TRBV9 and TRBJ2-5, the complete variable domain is DSGVTQTPKHLITATGQRVTLRCSPRSGDLSVYWYQQSLDQGLQFLIQYYNGEERAKGNILERFSAQQFPDLHSELNLSSLELGDSALYFCASSPREGVGDQYFGPGTRLLVL.